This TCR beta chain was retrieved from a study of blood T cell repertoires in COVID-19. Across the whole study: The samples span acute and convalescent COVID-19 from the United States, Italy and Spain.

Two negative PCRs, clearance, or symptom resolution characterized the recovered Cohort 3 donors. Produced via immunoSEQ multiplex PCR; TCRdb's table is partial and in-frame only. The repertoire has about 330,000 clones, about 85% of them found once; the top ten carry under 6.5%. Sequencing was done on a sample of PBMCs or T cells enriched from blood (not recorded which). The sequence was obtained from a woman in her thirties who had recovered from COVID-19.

In DNA form, the CDR3 reads TGTGCCAGCAGCTTGGGGGGGGTGTCTAACCCGGAAGCTTTCTTT. Its protein is CASSLGGVSNPEAFF. The chain carries TRBV7-9 and TRBJ1-1; TRBD1 might be the D (5 bases). The CDR3 length is 15 residues. Germline CDR1 is SEHNR and CDR2 is FQNEAQ (reference sequence). Trimming cost V 3 bases and J 8 bases, with 19 bases left between them. The variable domain in full, completed from reference TRBV7-9 and TRBJ1-1, reads DTGVSQNPRHKITKRGQNVTFRCDPISEHNRLYWYRQTLGQGPEFLTYFQNEAQLEKSRLLSDRFSAERPKGSFSTLEIQRTEQGDSAMYLCASSLGGVSNPEAFFGQGTRLTVV.